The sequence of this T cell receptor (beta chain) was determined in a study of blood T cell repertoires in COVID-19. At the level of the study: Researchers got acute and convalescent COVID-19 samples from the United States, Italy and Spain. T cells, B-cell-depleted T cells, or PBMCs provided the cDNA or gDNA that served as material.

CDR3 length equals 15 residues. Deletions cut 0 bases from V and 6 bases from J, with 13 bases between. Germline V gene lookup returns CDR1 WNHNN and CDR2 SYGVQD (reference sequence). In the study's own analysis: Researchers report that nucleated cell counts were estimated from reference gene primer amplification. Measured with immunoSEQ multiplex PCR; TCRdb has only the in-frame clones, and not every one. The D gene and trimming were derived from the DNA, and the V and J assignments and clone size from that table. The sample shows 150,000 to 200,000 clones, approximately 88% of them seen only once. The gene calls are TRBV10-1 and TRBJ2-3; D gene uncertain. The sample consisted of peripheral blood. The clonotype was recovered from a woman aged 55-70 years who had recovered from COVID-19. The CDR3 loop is CASSESNVQADTQYF. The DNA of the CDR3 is TGCGCCAGCAGTGAGTCGAATGTGCAGGCCGATACGCAGTATTTT.